This T cell receptor (beta chain) was captured in a study of T cell responses to AZD1222 COVID-19 vaccine. Notes on the study in general: Increased Spike-specific TCR breadth and depth were observed after two AZD1222 doses. Unmutated regions of variants are reportedly targeted by nearly half of spike-specific TCRs. The number of AZD1222 recipients seropositive at baseline was only six. Donor demographics were predominantly white British with a female majority; clonal diversity may be underestimated.

Concerning this clone itself: Its antigen is still unknown.

Method: immunoSEQ multiplex PCR; TCRdb's copy keeps in-frame clones and lacks some. The table lists about 180,000 clones, more than 80% of them singletons. Trimming removed 1 base from V and 4 bases from J; junction bases left unmatched: 10. The CDR3 length is 19 residues. Germline CDR1 is WSHSY and CDR2 is SAAADI. The specimen comprised peripheral blood, sampled 28 days after the second dose of the MenACWY control vaccine. This clonotype originated in an adult who received the MenACWY meningococcal vaccine as a control. V and J are TRBV10-2 and TRBJ2-3, with 14 bases identical to TRBD2. Here the CDR3 reads CASSEFGTSGRSWADTQYF. As DNA, the CDR3 is TGCGCCAGCAGTGAGTTTGGGACTAGCGGGAGATCTTGGGCAGATACGCAGTATTTT.